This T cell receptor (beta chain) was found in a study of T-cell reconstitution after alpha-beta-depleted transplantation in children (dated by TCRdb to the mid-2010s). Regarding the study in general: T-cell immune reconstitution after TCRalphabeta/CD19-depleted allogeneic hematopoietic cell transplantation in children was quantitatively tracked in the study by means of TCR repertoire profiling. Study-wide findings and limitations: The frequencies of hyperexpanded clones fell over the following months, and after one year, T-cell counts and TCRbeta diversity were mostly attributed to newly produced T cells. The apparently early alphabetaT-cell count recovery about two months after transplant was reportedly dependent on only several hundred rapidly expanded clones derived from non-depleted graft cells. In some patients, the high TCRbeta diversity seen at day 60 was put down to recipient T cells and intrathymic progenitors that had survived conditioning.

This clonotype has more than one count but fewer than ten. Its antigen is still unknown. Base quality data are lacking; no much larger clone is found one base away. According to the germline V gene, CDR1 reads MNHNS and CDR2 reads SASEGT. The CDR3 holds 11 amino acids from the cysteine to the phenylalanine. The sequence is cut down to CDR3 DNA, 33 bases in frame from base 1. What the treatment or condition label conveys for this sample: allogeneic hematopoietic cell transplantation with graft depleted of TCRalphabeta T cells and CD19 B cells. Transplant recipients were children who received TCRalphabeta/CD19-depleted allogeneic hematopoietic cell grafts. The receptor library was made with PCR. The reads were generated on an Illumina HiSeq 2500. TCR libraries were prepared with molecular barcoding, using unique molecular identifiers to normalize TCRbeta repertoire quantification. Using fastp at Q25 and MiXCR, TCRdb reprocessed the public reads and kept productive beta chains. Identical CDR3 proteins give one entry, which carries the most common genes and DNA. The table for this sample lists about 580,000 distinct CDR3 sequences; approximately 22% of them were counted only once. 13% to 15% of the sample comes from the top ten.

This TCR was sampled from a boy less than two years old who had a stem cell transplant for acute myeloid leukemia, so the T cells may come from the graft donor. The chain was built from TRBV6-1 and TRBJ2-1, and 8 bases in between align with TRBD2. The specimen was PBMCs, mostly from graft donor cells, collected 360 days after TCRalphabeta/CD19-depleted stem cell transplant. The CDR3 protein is CLTGGYNEQFF. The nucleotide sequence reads TGTTTAACGGGGGGGTACAATGAGCAGTTCTTC.